This T cell receptor (beta chain) was documented in a study of T cells in Graves' hyperthyroidism and ophthalmopathy. The length of the CDR3 is 14 residues. With 2 bases clipped from V and 6 bases from J, the junction kept 3 bases outside the gene matches. CDR1 MNHEY and CDR2 SVGEGT come from the germline V gene. Used for diagnoses were clinical symptoms, serum thyroxine and TRAb, thyroid ultrasound and orbital computed tomography. Overall study results and limits: Researchers found most expanded thyroid clonotypes above 0.001 in blood as well. From stable hyperthyroidism, ophthalmopathy was set apart by a 13 V-J model.

Only a few counts were recorded for this clonotype. Its target is unknown. RNA transcripts gave rise to amplified TCR beta CDR3 regions. During a first-round RT-PCR of the TCR CDR3, the HTBI primer set was used. TCRdb reprocessed the multiplex PCR reads via MiXCR and lists one record per CDR3 protein. The table shows about 590,000 distinct CDR3 sequences, with 15% to 18% occurring only once. The sequencing sample was made of blood. This TCR derives from a woman in her twenties or thirties with Graves' hyperthyroidism. The gene calls are TRBV6-2 or TRBV6-3 and TRBJ2-1; 8 bases map to TRBD2. DNA for the CDR3: TGTGCCAGCAGTTACGGCCGGGAGGGCAATGAGCAGTTCTTC. It codes for CASSYGREGNEQFF.